The TCR beta chain described here comes from a study of control samples from healthy donors and cancer patients. V lost 5 bases, J lost 2 bases, and 14 bases lay in between. Germline-derived CDR1 and CDR2 are SGHRS and YFSETQ. The CDR3 runs to 16 residues. Sequenced by immunoSEQ multiplex PCR; TCRdb stores in-frame clones only, minus some. Seen here are under 150,000 clones, around 90% observed once, and the top ten hold 4.9%. Sequences were obtained from blood. The TCR originated in a man under 40 in good health. This sequence joins TRBV5-1 and TRBJ2-6, with D hard to call. DNA of the CDR3: TGCGCCAGCAGACCCCCCGGATTGACTGGGGCCAACGTCCTGACTTTC. Translation gives CASRPPGLTGANVLTF.